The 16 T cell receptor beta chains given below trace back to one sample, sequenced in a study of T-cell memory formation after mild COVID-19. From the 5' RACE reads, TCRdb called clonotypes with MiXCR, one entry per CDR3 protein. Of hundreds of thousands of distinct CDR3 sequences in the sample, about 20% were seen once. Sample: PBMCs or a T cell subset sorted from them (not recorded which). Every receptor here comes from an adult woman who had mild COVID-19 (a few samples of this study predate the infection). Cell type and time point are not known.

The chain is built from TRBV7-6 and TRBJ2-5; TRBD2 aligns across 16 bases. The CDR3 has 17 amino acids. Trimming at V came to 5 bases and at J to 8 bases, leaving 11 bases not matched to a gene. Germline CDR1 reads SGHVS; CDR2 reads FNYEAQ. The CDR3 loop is CASSTVGLAGGSVTQYF. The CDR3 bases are TGTGCCAGCAGCACCGTGGGACTAGCGGGGGGGTCAGTAACCCAGTACTTC. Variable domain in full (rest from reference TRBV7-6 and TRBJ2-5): GAGVSQSPRYKVTKRGQDVALRCDPISGHVSLYWYRQALGQGPEFLTYFNYEAQQDKSGLPNDRFSAERPEGSISTLTIQRTEQRDSAMYRCASSTVGLAGGSVTQYFGPGTRLLVL.

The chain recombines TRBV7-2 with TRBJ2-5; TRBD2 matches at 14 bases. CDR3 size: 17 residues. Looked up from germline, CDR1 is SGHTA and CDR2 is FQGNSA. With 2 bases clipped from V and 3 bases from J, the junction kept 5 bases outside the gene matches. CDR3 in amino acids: CASSLWRGLAGEETQYF. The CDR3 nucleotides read TGTGCCAGCAGCTTATGGAGGGGACTAGCGGGGGAAGAGACCCAGTACTTC.

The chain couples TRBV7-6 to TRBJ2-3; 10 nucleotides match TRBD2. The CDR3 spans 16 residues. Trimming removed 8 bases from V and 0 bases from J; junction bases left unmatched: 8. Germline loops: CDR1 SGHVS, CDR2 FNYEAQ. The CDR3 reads CASFGASGGSTDTQYF. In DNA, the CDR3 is TGTGCCAGCTTCGGGGCTAGCGGGGGAAGCACAGATACGCAGTATTTT.

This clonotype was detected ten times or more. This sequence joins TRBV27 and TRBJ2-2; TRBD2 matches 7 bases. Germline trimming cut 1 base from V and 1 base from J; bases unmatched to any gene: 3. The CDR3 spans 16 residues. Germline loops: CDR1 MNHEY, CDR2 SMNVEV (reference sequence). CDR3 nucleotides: TGTGCCAGCAGTTTATGGTCGGGAGGGAACACCGGGGAGCTGTTTTTT. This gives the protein CASSLWSGGNTGELFF.

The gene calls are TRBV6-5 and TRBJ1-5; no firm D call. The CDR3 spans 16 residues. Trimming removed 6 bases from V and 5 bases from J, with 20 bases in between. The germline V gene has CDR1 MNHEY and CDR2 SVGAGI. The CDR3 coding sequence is TGTGCCAGCAGGAGAGAGGGTAGCAGCTTTCATCAGCCCCAGCATTTT. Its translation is CASRREGSSFHQPQHF.

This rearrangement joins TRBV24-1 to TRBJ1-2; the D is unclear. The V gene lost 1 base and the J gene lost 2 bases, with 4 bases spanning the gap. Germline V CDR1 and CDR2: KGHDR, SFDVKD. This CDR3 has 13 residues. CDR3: CATSDFLNYGYTF. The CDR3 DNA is TGTGCCACCAGTGATTTCCTCAACTATGGCTACACCTTC.

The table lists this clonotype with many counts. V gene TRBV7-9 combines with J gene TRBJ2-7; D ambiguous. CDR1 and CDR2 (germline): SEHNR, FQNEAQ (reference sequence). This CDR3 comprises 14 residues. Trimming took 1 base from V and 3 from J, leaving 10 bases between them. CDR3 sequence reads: CASSLGQEYYEQYF. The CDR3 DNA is TGTGCCAGCAGCTTAGGGCAGGAGTACTACGAGCAGTACTTC.

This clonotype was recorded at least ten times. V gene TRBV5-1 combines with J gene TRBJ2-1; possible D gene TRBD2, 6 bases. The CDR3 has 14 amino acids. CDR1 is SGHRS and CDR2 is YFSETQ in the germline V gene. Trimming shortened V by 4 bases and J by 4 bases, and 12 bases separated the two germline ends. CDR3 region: CASSRGGEYNEQFF. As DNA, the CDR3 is TGCGCCAGCAGCAGGGGAGGAGAGTACAATGAGCAGTTCTTC.

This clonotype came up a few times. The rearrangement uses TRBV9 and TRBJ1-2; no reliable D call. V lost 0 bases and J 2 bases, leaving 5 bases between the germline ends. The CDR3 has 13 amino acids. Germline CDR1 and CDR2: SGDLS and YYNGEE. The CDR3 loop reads CASSVGVNYGYTF. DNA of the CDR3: TGTGCCAGCAGCGTAGGAGTGAACTATGGCTACACCTTC.

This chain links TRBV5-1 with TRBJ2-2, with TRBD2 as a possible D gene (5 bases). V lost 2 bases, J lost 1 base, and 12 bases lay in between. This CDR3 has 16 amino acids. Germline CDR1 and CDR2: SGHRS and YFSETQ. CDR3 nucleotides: TGCGCCAGCAGCTTAAGGGAGACAAGGAACACCGGGGAGCTGTTTTTT. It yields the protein CASSLRETRNTGELFF. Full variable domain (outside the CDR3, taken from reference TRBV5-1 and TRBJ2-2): KAGVTQTPRYLIKTRGQQVTLSCSPISGHRSVSWYQQTPGQGLQFLFEYFSETQRNKGNFPGRFSGRQFSNSRSEMNVSTLELGDSALYLCASSLRETRNTGELFFGEGSRLTVL.

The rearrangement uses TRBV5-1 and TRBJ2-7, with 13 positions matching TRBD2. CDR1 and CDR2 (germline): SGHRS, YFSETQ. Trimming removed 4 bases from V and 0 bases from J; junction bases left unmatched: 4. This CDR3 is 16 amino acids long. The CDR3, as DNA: TGCGCCAGCAGCCGAGGACTAGCGGGGGCCTCCTACGAGCAGTACTTC. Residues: CASSRGLAGASYEQYF.

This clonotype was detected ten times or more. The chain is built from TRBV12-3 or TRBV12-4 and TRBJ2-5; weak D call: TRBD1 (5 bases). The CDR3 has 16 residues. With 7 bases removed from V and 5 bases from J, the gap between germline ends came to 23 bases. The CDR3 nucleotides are TGTGCCAGCACCCTGGGGCTTCTAAGGGCCGGGGAGACCCAGTACTTC. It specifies CASTLGLLRAGETQYF.

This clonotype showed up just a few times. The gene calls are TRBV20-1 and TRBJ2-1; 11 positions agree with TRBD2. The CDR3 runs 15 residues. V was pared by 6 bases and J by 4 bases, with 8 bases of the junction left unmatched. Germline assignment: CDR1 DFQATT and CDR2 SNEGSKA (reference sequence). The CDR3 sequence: CSAYSGGAGYNEQFF. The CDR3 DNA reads TGCAGTGCATATAGCGGGGGGGCCGGTTACAATGAGCAGTTCTTC.

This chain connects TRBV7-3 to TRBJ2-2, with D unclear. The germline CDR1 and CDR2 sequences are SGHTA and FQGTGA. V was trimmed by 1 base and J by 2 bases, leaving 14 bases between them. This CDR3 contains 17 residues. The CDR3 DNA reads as TGTGCCAGCAGCTTAAGGCCTACGGGCCTTAACACCGGGGAGCTGTTTTTT. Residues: CASSLRPTGLNTGELFF.

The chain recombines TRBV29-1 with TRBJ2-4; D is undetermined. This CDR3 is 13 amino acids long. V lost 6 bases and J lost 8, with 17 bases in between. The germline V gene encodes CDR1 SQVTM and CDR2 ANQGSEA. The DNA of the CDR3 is TGCAGCGTCCCCGCGGATCAAGGGTACATTCAGTACTTC. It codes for CSVPADQGYIQYF.

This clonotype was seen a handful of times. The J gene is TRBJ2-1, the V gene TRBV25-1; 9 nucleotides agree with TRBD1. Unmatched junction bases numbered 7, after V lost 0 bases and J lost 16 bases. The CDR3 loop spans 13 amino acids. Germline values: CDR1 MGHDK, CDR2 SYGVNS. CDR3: CASSEYAGTGYFF. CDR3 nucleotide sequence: TGTGCCAGCAGTGAATATGCCGGGACAGGGTACTTCTTC.